The 26 T cell receptor beta chains in this list originate from one sample, sequenced in a study of OX40 agonist ivuxolimab in advanced cancers. The protocol was immunoSEQ multiplex PCR, while the TCRdb copy is restricted to in-frame clones and leaves out a portion. The table lists about 58,000 clones, about 91% of them singletons. The starting material was CD4+ or CD8+ T cells sorted from blood, obtained in a trial of the OX40 agonist ivuxolimab. These receptors came from an adult with an advanced solid tumor such as melanoma, head and neck, liver or kidney cancer.

The rearrangement joins TRBV15 to TRBJ2-1; no clear D gene. The CDR3 loop spans 13 amino acids. V was cut by 0 bases and J by 8 bases, with 8 bases left in between. Germline CDR1 and CDR2: LNHNV and YYDKDF (reference sequence). CDR3 nucleotides: TGTGCCACCAGCAGAGATTATTGGTATGAGCAGTTCTTC. The encoded protein is CATSRDYWYEQFF.

V usage is TRBV7-2 and J usage is TRBJ1-6; TRBD1 matches 9 bases. Trimming took 5 bases from V and 7 from J; bases not matched to a gene: 3. CDR1 is SGHTA and CDR2 is FQGNSA in the germline V gene. The CDR3 runs 14 residues. CDR3 sequence: CASSQQGANSPLHF. The CDR3 nucleotides are TGTGCCAGCAGCCAACAGGGGGCAAATTCACCCCTCCACTTT.

The V call is TRBV11-2, the J call TRBJ2-2; possibly TRBD2 for D (5 bases). The CDR3 runs to 12 residues. The V end lost 5 bases, the J end lost 10 bases, and 11 bases lay between the germline ends. The germline CDR1 and CDR2 sequences are SGHAT and FQNNGV. For the CDR3, the DNA is TGTGCCAGCAGCCCTTCGAGGGAGGAGCTGTTTTTT. Its protein is CASSPSREELFF.

This chain connects TRBV28 to TRBJ2-3; D gene ambiguous. The CDR3 sequence is 15 residues long. The V gene lost 3 bases and the J gene lost 2 bases, with 12 bases spanning the gap. Germline lookup yields CDR1 MDHEN and CDR2 SYDVKM. The CDR3 bases are TGTGCCAGCAGTTTCAGGACGCAGACCACAGATACGCAGTATTTT. Translated, it gives CASSFRTQTTDTQYF.

The chain joins TRBV19 to TRBJ2-7; TRBD2 agrees at 7 bases. With 5 bases clipped from V and 0 bases from J, the junction kept 13 bases outside the gene matches. The CDR3 totals 17 residues. Germline loops: CDR1 LNHDA, CDR2 SQIVND (reference sequence). For the CDR3, the DNA is TGTGCCAGTAGTCCCCTGGTTGGGGGGGGAAGCTCCTACGAGCAGTACTTC. The encoded protein is CASSPLVGGGSSYEQYF.

V usage is TRBV19 and J usage is TRBJ2-5; D not resolved. The end of the DNA aligns better with TRBJ2-7, so the J call may be wrong. Germline-derived CDR1 and CDR2 are LNHDA and SQIVND (reference sequence). The CDR3 totals 13 residues. CDR3 residues: CASSITVGYEQYF. The CDR3 DNA follows: TGTGCCAGTAGTATAACGGTGGGGTACGAGCAGTACTTC.

The rearrangement links TRBV2 to TRBJ2-1, with TRBD2 identical over 8 bases. V trimming: 6 bases; J trimming: 10 bases; junction bases outside the gene matches: 5. Germline CDR1 reads SNHLY; CDR2 reads FYNNEI. The CDR3 runs 12 residues. The CDR3 DNA sequence: TGTGCCAGCAGCGCCAGACTAGCGGAGCAGTTCTTC. Its protein product is CASSARLAEQFF.

V usage is TRBV28 and J usage is TRBJ1-1; D possibly corresponds to TRBD1 (6 bases). Trimming stripped 6 bases from V and 5 bases from J, with 16 bases between. The CDR3 totals 14 residues. In germline, CDR1 is MDHEN, CDR2 SYDVKM. In nucleotides, the CDR3 is TGTGCCAGCAGGGGGGGACACGAGGGAACTGAAGCTTTCTTT. Amino acid sequence: CASRGGHEGTEAFF.

The rearrangement links TRBV5-8 to TRBJ2-3; 7 nucleotides agree with TRBD1. This CDR3 is 16 amino acids long. Germline values: CDR1 SGHTS, CDR2 YDEGEE. V dropped 4 bases and J dropped 5; count of bases not matched to a gene: 13. The CDR3 region is CASSPIETGKGDTQYF. Here the CDR3 DNA reads TGTGCCAGCAGCCCCATCGAGACAGGGAAGGGAGATACGCAGTATTTT. Drawing the rest from reference TRBV5-8 and TRBJ2-3, the complete variable domain is EAGVTQSPTHLIKTRGQQATLRCSPISGHTSVYWYQQALGLGLQFLLWYDEGEERNRGNFPPRFSGRQFPNYSSELNVNALELEDSALYLCASSPIETGKGDTQYFGPGTRLTVL.

V is TRBV9 and J is TRBJ2-2, with a weak D call TRBD2 (5 bases). The CDR3 runs 15 residues. Germline loops: CDR1 SGDLS, CDR2 YYNGEE. Trimming removed 4 bases from V and 0 bases from J, with 10 bases in between. CDR3 loop: CASSPGNANTGELFF. Written as DNA, the CDR3 is TGTGCCAGCAGCCCCGGGAACGCGAACACCGGGGAGCTGTTTTTT. Full variable domain (remainder filled in from reference TRBV9 and TRBJ2-2): DSGVTQTPKHLITATGQRVTLRCSPRSGDLSVYWYQQSLDQGLQFLIQYYNGEERAKGNILERFSAQQFPDLHSELNLSSLELGDSALYFCASSPGNANTGELFFGEGSRLTVL.

The chain joins TRBV2 to TRBJ1-4; D not certain. The CDR3 consists of 14 residues. V gave up 4 bases and J gave up 0 bases, with 6 bases separating them. CDR1 SNHLY and CDR2 FYNNEI come from the germline V gene. This chain's CDR3 is CASSAQSTNEKLFF. Here the CDR3 DNA reads TGTGCCAGCAGTGCCCAATCAACTAATGAAAAACTGTTTTTT.

The CDR3 is CASSFGGVGGYTF. The CDR3 nucleotides are TGTGCCAGCAGCTTCGGAGGAGTGGGCGGCTACACCTTC. The V call is TRBV5-6, the J call TRBJ1-2; unclear D gene. The V end was cut by 2 bases, the J end by 8 bases, with 13 bases between. The CDR3 totals 13 residues. Germline lookup yields CDR1 SGHDT and CDR2 YYEEEE.

CDR3 nucleotide sequence: TGCGCCAGCAGCTCGGACGGATCCTACGAGCAGTACTTC. This translates into CASSSDGSYEQYF. This chain links TRBV5-1 with TRBJ2-7; D is uncertain. The CDR3 length is 13 residues. Germline CDR1 reads SGHRS; CDR2 reads YFSETQ. Trimming shortened V by 3 bases and J by 1 base, and 8 bases separated the two germline ends.

This clone was counted between two and nine times. The chain has TRBV29-1 and TRBJ1-1; TRBD1 is a possible D gene (6 bases). Trimming removed 6 bases from V and 6 bases from J, with 14 bases in between. The length of the CDR3 is 12 residues. Germline V gene data show CDR1 as SQVTM and CDR2 as ANQGSEA. As DNA, the CDR3 is TGCAGCGTCCGGACAGCAACTCCTGAAGCTTTCTTT. Its protein product is CSVRTATPEAFF.

This clone occurred once. The CDR3 DNA follows: TGTGCCAGCAGCTTAGGGCAGGGGTTGGGCGAGCAGTACTTC. Translating it yields CASSLGQGLGEQYF. The gene calls are TRBV7-8 and TRBJ2-7; a possible D gene is TRBD1 (6 bases). The germline gives CDR1 SGHVS, CDR2 FQNEAQ. V was cut by 1 base and J by 6 bases, with 13 bases left in between. The CDR3 is made up of 14 amino acids. The full variable domain, completed using reference TRBV7-8 and TRBJ2-7, is GAGVSQSPRYKVAKRGQDVALRCDPISGHVSLFWYQQALGQGPEFLTYFQNEAQLDKSGLPSDRFFAERPEGSVSTLKIQRTQQEDSAVYLCASSLGQGLGEQYFGPGTRLTVT.

The chain joins TRBV11-2 to TRBJ2-7; D ambiguous. Trimming removed 5 bases from V and 3 bases from J, with 8 bases in between. The CDR3 covers 12 residues. Germline CDR1 SGHAT, CDR2 FQNNGV. The CDR3 loop reads CASSPVNYEQYF. In nucleotides, the CDR3 is TGTGCCAGCAGCCCCGTGAACTACGAGCAGTACTTC.

The chain uses TRBV5-4 and TRBJ1-1, with D unresolved. V lost 1 base, J lost 1 base, and 5 bases lay in between. The V gene's germline CDR1 is SGHNT and CDR2 YYREEE (reference sequence). The length of the CDR3 is 13 residues. The CDR3 region has the DNA TGTGCCAGCAGCTTGTACCGGAACACTGAAGCTTTCTTT. Its protein product is CASSLYRNTEAFF.

The chain recombines TRBV28 with TRBJ1-1; 8 nucleotides agree with TRBD1. The CDR3 contains 15 residues. The V gene end was trimmed by 5 bases and the J gene end by 4 bases; junction bases not matched to a gene: 9. From germline, CDR1 is MDHEN and CDR2 SYDVKM. CDR3 sequence (DNA): TGTGCCAGCAGTCTCTCTCCGACAGGGGCCACTGAAGCTTTCTTT. It encodes CASSLSPTGATEAFF.

This clone was seen a single time. J is TRBJ2-3 and V is TRBV28; 15 bases agree with TRBD2. The CDR3 totals 18 residues. Germline CDR1 is MDHEN and CDR2 is SYDVKM. The V and J ends lost 6 bases and 0 bases, in that order; junction bases with no gene match: 7. The CDR3 bases are TGTGCCAGCAGCGGACTAGCGGGGGGGCCTACGAGCACAGATACGCAGTATTTT. This gives the protein CASSGLAGGPTSTDTQYF.

The V gene is TRBV27, the J gene TRBJ1-4, with a possible D match to TRBD1 (5 bases). The CDR3 sequence is 14 residues long. Between the trimmed V and J ends, which lost 6 bases and 7 bases, there was a span of 15 bases. In germline, CDR1 is MNHEY, CDR2 SMNVEV (reference sequence). The CDR3 protein is CASRKDKVREKLFF. The CDR3 DNA follows: TGTGCCAGCAGAAAGGACAAAGTTCGTGAAAAACTGTTTTTT.

This chain links TRBV6-5 with TRBJ1-6; perhaps TRBD1 as D (5 bases). The germline gives CDR1 MNHEY, CDR2 SVGAGI. This CDR3 is 14 amino acids long. The V gene lost 7 bases and the J gene lost 8 bases, with 15 bases spanning the gap. The CDR3 loop is CASTPGPRDSPLHF. In DNA form, the CDR3 reads TGTGCCAGCACCCCGGGACCCCGGGATTCACCCCTCCACTTT.

This rearrangement joins TRBV7-2 to TRBJ2-3; D is possibly TRBD1 (6 bases). V was trimmed by 5 bases and J by 2 bases, leaving 11 bases between them. The CDR3 is 14 amino acids. The V gene's germline CDR1 is SGHTA and CDR2 FQGNSA. CDR3 in DNA: TGTGCCAGCAGCGTTACAGGGATCACAGATACGCAGTATTTT. Translating it yields CASSVTGITDTQYF.

The chain links TRBV9 to TRBJ2-2; D gene uncertain. Trimming pared 0 bases from V and 2 bases from J, leaving 11 bases between. In germline, CDR1 is SGDLS, CDR2 YYNGEE. This CDR3 has 16 residues. In DNA, the CDR3 is TGTGCCAGCAGCGTAGCCTCGGCCCCTAACACCGGGGAGCTGTTTTTT. Protein sequence: CASSVASAPNTGELFF.

The chain employs TRBV30 and TRBJ2-7; D might be TRBD2 (5 bases). This CDR3 is built from 12 residues. Per germline, CDR1 GTSNPN and CDR2 SVGIG (reference sequence). Trimming shortened V by 3 bases and J by 6 bases, and 12 bases separated the two germline ends. CDR3 sequence (DNA): TGTGCCTGGAGCCGAGGGTATCGCGAGCAGTACTTC. Translating gives CAWSRGYREQYF.

The CDR3 here is CAWRGGGGSDTQYF. The CDR3 nucleotides are TGTGCCTGGAGAGGTGGAGGGGGTTCAGATACGCAGTATTTT. The chain has TRBV30 and TRBJ2-3; tentatively, D is TRBD1 or TRBD2 (6 bases each). V was trimmed by 3 bases and J by 4 bases, leaving 14 bases between them. The CDR3 consists of 14 residues. CDR1 is GTSNPN, CDR2 SVGIG, per germline (reference sequence).

This clone appeared a single time. The V and J genes are TRBV27 and TRBJ2-7; 8 bases match TRBD2. The CDR3 is 13 residues long. The V and J ends lost 10 bases and 5 bases, in that order; junction bases with no gene match: 10. Germline V gene sequence: CDR1 MNHEY, CDR2 SMNVEV (reference sequence). The CDR3 nucleotides read TGTGCCAAACGGGGGGACGGGAGGGACGAGCAGTACTTC. It encodes CAKRGDGRDEQYF.